The 25 T cell receptor beta chains given below trace back to one sample, sequenced in a study of blood T cell repertoires in COVID-19. This table comes from immunoSEQ multiplex PCR, and its TCRdb copy is limited to in-frame clones, with some not included. The table lists 200,000 or so clones, roughly nine tenths of them singletons, with 0.75% to 0.95% in the top ten. The sample was peripheral blood. Receptors originate from a woman in her 70s with acute or convalescent COVID-19.

V usage is TRBV11-2 and J usage is TRBJ2-7; no firm D call. There are 12 residues in the CDR3. The germline gives CDR1 SGHAT, CDR2 FQNNGV. V lost 2 bases and J 4 bases, leaving 6 bases between the germline ends. The CDR3 loop reads CASSLLWYEQYF. CDR3 nucleotide sequence: TGTGCCAGCAGCTTACTATGGTACGAGCAGTACTTC.

The chain is built from TRBV6-5 and TRBJ1-1; 10 nucleotides line up with TRBD1. Germline loops: CDR1 MNHEY, CDR2 SVGAGI. CDR3 size: 15 residues. Trimming cost V 0 bases and J 8 bases; bases outside gene matches: 6. The CDR3 sequence: CASSYSGQGVYEAFF. CDR3 in DNA: TGTGCCAGCAGTTACTCAGGACAGGGGGTTTACGAAGCTTTCTTT.

The rearrangement joins TRBV5-1 to TRBJ1-6; 12 positions agree with TRBD1. V shed 4 bases and J 10 bases; nucleotides not matched to a gene: 6. This CDR3 spans 15 amino acids. The germline V gene encodes CDR1 SGHRS and CDR2 YFSETQ. The CDR3 region has the DNA TGCGCCAGCAGCAAAGGGACAGGGGGCTTCTCACCCCTCCACTTT. This gives the protein CASSKGTGGFSPLHF.

V gene TRBV6-5 combines with J gene TRBJ1-5, with 7 nucleotides matching TRBD1. The CDR3 totals 14 residues. Trimming took 6 bases from V and 6 from J; bases not matched to a gene: 8. Germline V gene data show CDR1 as MNHEY and CDR2 as SVGAGI. The CDR3 reads CASRETGRGQPQHF. The CDR3 DNA follows: TGTGCCAGCAGGGAGACAGGGAGAGGTCAGCCCCAGCATTTT.

The V and J genes are TRBV29-1 and TRBJ1-1; 7 nucleotides align to TRBD1. Germline trimming cut 7 bases from V and 6 bases from J; bases unmatched to any gene: 8. This CDR3 contains 12 residues. Germline CDR1 reads SQVTM; CDR2 reads ANQGSEA. This chain's CDR3 is CSGLTGDPEAFF. Here the CDR3 DNA reads TGCAGCGGCCTAACAGGGGACCCTGAAGCTTTCTTT.

This rearrangement joins TRBV11-3 to TRBJ2-1, with a tentative D call TRBD2 (5 bases). The CDR3 length is 13 residues. From germline, CDR1 is SGHNT and CDR2 YENEEA. The V end was cut by 1 base, the J end by 10 bases, with 11 bases between. CDR3 sequence: CASSLGERWEQFF. CDR3 DNA sequence: TGTGCCAGCAGCTTAGGGGAGCGTTGGGAGCAGTTCTTC.

This chain uses TRBV24-1 with TRBJ2-5, with D possibly being TRBD1 (6 bases). The CDR3 runs to 15 residues. Trimming stripped 3 bases from V and 5 bases from J, with 15 bases between. Germline loops: CDR1 KGHDR, CDR2 SFDVKD. CDR3 coding DNA: TGTGCCACCAGTGATGCTAGGGGACATCGGGAGACCCAGTACTTC. Translated, it gives CATSDARGHRETQYF.

This rearrangement joins TRBV6-5 to TRBJ1-2, with a tentative D call TRBD1 (5 bases). CDR1 MNHEY and CDR2 SVGAGI come from the germline V gene. The CDR3 has 12 amino acids. V was clipped by 6 bases and J by 6 bases, with 11 bases between them. The CDR3 region is CASRSGGNGYTF. As DNA, the CDR3 is TGTGCCAGCAGGTCCGGGGGGAATGGCTACACCTTC.

The genes are TRBV11-2 and TRBJ2-7; 10 positions match TRBD1. The CDR3 is 13 amino acids. The V gene end was trimmed by 8 bases and the J gene end by 3 bases; junction bases not matched to a gene: 4. The germline V gene encodes CDR1 SGHAT and CDR2 FQNNGV. CDR3 in DNA: TGTGCCAGCTACGGGACAGGGGACTACGAGCAGTACTTC. Its protein product is CASYGTGDYEQYF.

J is TRBJ1-1 and V is TRBV2; 10 bases line up with TRBD1. CDR1 and CDR2 from the germline V gene are SNHLY and FYNNEI. The ends lost 4 bases at V and 0 bases at J; junction bases unmatched: 8. The CDR3 runs 17 residues. The CDR3 region has the DNA TGTGCCAGCAGTGCAGGCCTCGGGACAGGGGTGAACACTGAAGCTTTCTTT. It yields the protein CASSAGLGTGVNTEAFF.

This chain joins TRBV11-1 and TRBJ2-6, with D unclear. The CDR3 sequence is 15 residues long. Looked up from germline, CDR1 is SGHAT and CDR2 is FQDESV (reference sequence). Trimming cost V 4 bases and J 0 bases, with 7 bases left between them. As DNA, the CDR3 is TGTGCCAGCAGCTCGGTCCCCTCTGGGGCCAACGTCCTGACTTTC. Translation: CASSSVPSGANVLTF.

The J gene is TRBJ2-1, the V gene TRBV2; 9 nucleotides line up with TRBD2. Germline-derived CDR1 and CDR2 are SNHLY and FYNNEI. The CDR3 contains 13 residues. The V gene end was trimmed by 7 bases and the J gene end by 4 bases; junction bases not matched to a gene: 2. The CDR3 nucleotides are TGTGCCAGCAAGGCGGGGGGGTACAATGAGCAGTTCTTC. This codes for CASKAGGYNEQFF.

The chain carries TRBV6-5 and TRBJ1-1; 8 nucleotides match TRBD1. The germline V gene encodes CDR1 MNHEY and CDR2 SVGAGI. The V segment lost 5 bases and the J segment 12 bases; nucleotides outside the gene matches: 5. This CDR3 is 11 amino acids long. The CDR3 DNA follows: TGTGCCAGCAGTAGGGGACAGGAAACTTTCTTT. This gives the protein CASSRGQETFF.

The V call is TRBV6-5, the J call TRBJ1-4, with 8 bases lining up with TRBD1. The CDR3 has 14 residues. The trim removed 7 bases at V and 3 bases at J, leaving 4 bases unmatched. Germline CDR1 is MNHEY and CDR2 is SVGAGI. CDR3 coding DNA: TGTGCCAGCAAACGGACAGGGTCTAATGAAAAACTGTTTTTT. Translating it yields CASKRTGSNEKLFF.

This sequence joins TRBV2 and TRBJ2-2, with D tentatively TRBD1 (5 bases). The CDR3 has 14 residues. Germline values: CDR1 SNHLY, CDR2 FYNNEI. The V end was cut by 3 bases, the J end by 1 base, with 6 bases between. DNA for the CDR3: TGTGCCAGCAGTGATACAGGGAACACCGGGGAGCTGTTTTTT. It codes for CASSDTGNTGELFF.

Only a few counts were recorded for this clone. The rearrangement links TRBV27 to TRBJ2-1; TRBD1 is a possible D gene (6 bases). The germline CDR1 and CDR2 sequences are MNHEY and SMNVEV (reference sequence). Trimming stripped 8 bases from V and 6 bases from J, with 17 bases between. The CDR3 is 14 amino acids. The CDR3, as DNA: TGTGCCAGCGAGGACAGAGGGGGAACCAATGAGCAGTTCTTC. This translates into CASEDRGGTNEQFF.

The chain is built from TRBV9 and TRBJ2-7; tentatively, D is TRBD2 (7 bases). Trimming removed 0 bases from V and 4 bases from J, with 14 bases in between. This CDR3 is 15 amino acids long. CDR1 is SGDLS and CDR2 is YYNGEE in the germline V gene. CDR3 residues: CASSVGHEGGYEQYF. The CDR3 region has the DNA TGTGCCAGCAGCGTAGGGCACGAGGGGGGGTACGAGCAGTACTTC.

CDR3 in amino acids: CASSLTGSTSYEQYF. The CDR3 nucleotides read TGTGCCAGCAGCCTGACAGGGAGCACCTCCTACGAGCAGTACTTC. The J gene is TRBJ2-7, the V gene TRBV6-5, with 7 bases identical to TRBD1. V gave up 6 bases and J gave up 0 bases; unmatched junction bases: 8. The CDR3 is 15 residues long. Germline CDR1 is MNHEY and CDR2 is SVGAGI.

The chain links TRBV3-1 (or the pseudogene TRBV3-2) to TRBJ1-2; unclear D gene. V lost 5 bases and J 6 bases, leaving 13 bases between the germline ends. The CDR3 is 13 amino acids. Germline V gene lookup returns CDR1 LGHDT and CDR2 YNNKEL (reference sequence). The CDR3 is CASSERREDGYTF. DNA of the CDR3: TGTGCCAGCAGCGAAAGGAGGGAAGATGGCTACACCTTC.

The chain carries TRBV7-2 and TRBJ2-2; 13 bases agree with TRBD2. There are 16 residues in the CDR3. The J segment lost 7 bases and the V segment lost 4 bases, leaving 6 bases of the junction unmatched. Looked up from germline, CDR1 is SGHTA and CDR2 is FQGNSA. Written as DNA, the CDR3 is TGTGCCAGCAGCTCAGGACTAGCGGGAGTTCTCGGGGAGCTGTTTTTT. This codes for CASSSGLAGVLGELFF.

The rearrangement uses TRBV7-2 and TRBJ1-5, with 11 bases matching TRBD1. Trimming cost V 5 bases and J 6 bases; bases outside gene matches: 6. The germline V gene encodes CDR1 SGHTA and CDR2 FQGNSA. CDR3 size: 15 residues. The CDR3 protein is CASSPGQGAGQPQHF. CDR3 in DNA: TGTGCCAGCAGCCCTGGACAGGGGGCCGGTCAGCCCCAGCATTTT.

The rearrangement joins TRBV7-3 to TRBJ2-1; weak D call: TRBD2 (5 bases). Germline CDR1 and CDR2: SGHTA and FQGTGA. This CDR3 spans 15 amino acids. V was pared by 1 base and J by 3 bases, with 10 bases between. The CDR3 spells CASSLNGEVYNEQFF. The CDR3 DNA follows: TGTGCCAGCAGCTTAAACGGGGAAGTCTACAATGAGCAGTTCTTC. The whole variable domain, remainder taken from reference TRBV7-3 and TRBJ2-1, is GAGVSQTPSNKVTEKGKYVELRCDPISGHTALYWYRQSLGQGPEFLIYFQGTGAADDSGLPNDRFFAVRPEGSVSTLKIQRTERGDSAVYLCASSLNGEVYNEQFFGPGTRLTVL.

The genes are TRBV11-3 and TRBJ2-5; a possible D gene is TRBD1 (6 bases). Germline CDR1 reads SGHNT; CDR2 reads YENEEA. V lost 11 bases, J lost 8 bases, and 18 bases lay in between. The CDR3 loop spans 12 amino acids. CDR3 region: CAVELGRGTQYF. The CDR3 nucleotides are TGTGCCGTTGAGTTAGGCAGGGGAACCCAGTACTTC.

The chain is built from TRBV11-2 and TRBJ1-2; perhaps TRBD1 as D (6 bases). CDR3 length: 14 residues. Looked up from germline, CDR1 is SGHAT and CDR2 is FQNNGV. Trimming shortened V by 5 bases and J by 4 bases, and 14 bases separated the two germline ends. As DNA, the CDR3 is TGTGCCAGCAGCCCCCCGGACAGCGGCTATGGCTACACCTTC. Protein: CASSPPDSGYGYTF.

This clone was counted a single time. The chain employs TRBV19 and TRBJ2-7, with TRBD1 identical over 7 bases. Germline lookup yields CDR1 LNHDA and CDR2 SQIVND (reference sequence). This CDR3 region has 14 residues. Losses at the gene ends were 9 bases for V and 3 bases for J; bases not matched to a gene: 11. The CDR3 DNA sequence: TGTGCCAGGCCAAACAGGGGAAAAGGCTACGAGCAGTACTTC. It yields the protein CARPNRGKGYEQYF.